The clone carrying this T cell receptor beta chain was counted only a few times. Authors' data handling: Nucleated cell counts were estimated from reference gene primer amplification. Here immunoSEQ multiplex PCR was the method, and the copy in TCRdb shows in-frame clones only, minus some. Clone size and the V and J calls come from that table; the DNA yielded D and trimming. The sample yields approximately 150,000 clones, about 80% seen once. The germline V gene has CDR1 SGHVS and CDR2 FQNEAQ. Trimming cost V 4 bases and J 0 bases; bases outside gene matches: 9. CDR3 size: 18 residues. The entry originates in a study of blood T cell repertoires in COVID-19. In the study overall: The United States, Italy and Spain provided the acute and convalescent COVID-19 samples. T cells, B-cell-depleted T cells, or PBMCs provided the cDNA or gDNA that served as material.

The sequencing sample was made of peripheral blood. The sequence came from a man between 65 and 80 years old who had recovered from COVID-19. The V call is TRBV7-8, the J call TRBJ1-1; the match to TRBD1 covers 12 bases. The CDR3 loop reads CASSSKGQGAIVNTEAFF. For the CDR3, the DNA is TGTGCCAGCAGCTCAAAGGGACAGGGGGCTATCGTGAACACTGAAGCTTTCTTT.